These T cell receptor beta chains were read from a single sample in a study of shared clonotypes between healthy human individuals. Libraries were prepared by immunoSEQ multiplex PCR; TCRdb keeps only in-frame clonotypes and omits some of them. The sample includes 2 million to 2.5 million clones, nearly 97% of them seen just once. The sample consisted of naive CD4+ T cells sorted from blood. The receptors derive from a man younger than 30 in good health. Both conserved end residues are part of each CDR3. D genes are given only for firm matches.

j_gene: TRBJ1-4
v_gene: TRBV5-1
d_gene: TRBD1
CDR3nt: TGCGCCAGCAGCTTGGATCAGGGGGCTAATAAACTGTTTTTT
CDR3aa: CASSLDQGANKLFF

j_gene: TRBJ2-3
v_gene: TRBV6-1
d_gene: -
CDR3nt: TGTGCCAGCAGTGAGTCCGGGACCAACACAGATACGCAGTATTTT
CDR3aa: CASSESGTNTDTQYF

j_gene: TRBJ2-7
v_gene: TRBV5-1
d_gene: -
CDR3nt: TGCGCCAGCAGCGCCGGGACCTTAACCTACGAGCAGTACTTC
CDR3aa: CASSAGTLTYEQYF

j_gene: TRBJ1-2
v_gene: TRBV9
d_gene: -
CDR3nt: TGTGCCAGCAGCACCAGTGGACGTTCGGGGTATGGCTACACCTTC
CDR3aa: CASSTSGRSGYGYTF

j_gene: TRBJ1-3
v_gene: TRBV5-1
d_gene: TRBD1
CDR3nt: TGCGCCAGCAGCTGGACAGGGACTGGAAACACCATATATTTT
CDR3aa: CASSWTGTGNTIYF

j_gene: TRBJ2-5
v_gene: TRBV5-6
d_gene: TRBD2
CDR3nt: TGTGCCAGCAGCTTGGCCGGGACTAGCAGAGAGACCCAGTACTTC
CDR3aa: CASSLAGTSRETQYF

j_gene: TRBJ1-1
v_gene: TRBV9
d_gene: -
CDR3nt: TGTGCCAGCAGCGATCATTTCGACGTCGGAGGGGGAAACACTGAAGCTTTCTTT
CDR3aa: CASSDHFDVGGGNTEAFF

j_gene: TRBJ2-7
v_gene: TRBV27
d_gene: TRBD1
CDR3nt: TGTGCCAGCAGCCCATTGGCAGGGGGCAAGGTCTACGAGCAGTACTTC
CDR3aa: CASSPLAGGKVYEQYF

j_gene: TRBJ2-2
v_gene: TRBV2
d_gene: -
CDR3nt: TGTGCCAGCAGTCATATTCTAGGGGGATCGAACACCGGGGAGCTGTTTTTT
CDR3aa: CASSHILGGSNTGELFF

j_gene: TRBJ1-2
v_gene: TRBV18
d_gene: -
CDR3nt: TGTGCCAGCTCGCCAAATGAAGGGGTCTATGGCTACACCTTC
CDR3aa: CASSPNEGVYGYTF

j_gene: TRBJ2-5
v_gene: TRBV7-7
d_gene: TRBD2
CDR3nt: TGTGCTAGCAGCTCGGGACTAGCGGAAGAGACCCAGTACTTC
CDR3aa: CASSSGLAEETQYF

j_gene: TRBJ2-5
v_gene: TRBV6-4
d_gene: -
CDR3nt: TGTGCCAGCTCTGAACCCGCCGAGACCCAGTACTTC
CDR3aa: CASSEPAETQYF

j_gene: TRBJ2-5
v_gene: TRBV5-1
d_gene: -
CDR3nt: TGCGCCAGCGCAAGGGACCCGGTGCAGGAGACCCAGTACTTC
CDR3aa: CASARDPVQETQYF

j_gene: TRBJ2-2
v_gene: TRBV29-1
d_gene: -
CDR3nt: TGCAGCCTGACAGACAACACCGGGGAGCTGTTTTTT
CDR3aa: CSLTDNTGELFF

j_gene: TRBJ2-6
v_gene: TRBV2
d_gene: -
CDR3nt: TGTGCCAGCAGGCTTGGGACTCCGACTGGGGCCAACGTCCTGACTTTC
CDR3aa: CASRLGTPTGANVLTF

j_gene: TRBJ2-5
v_gene: TRBV7-7
d_gene: -
CDR3nt: TGTGCTAGCAGCTCCAACCCGGGAGAGACCCAGTACTTC
CDR3aa: CASSSNPGETQYF